Following are 8 T cell receptor beta chains from one sample sequenced in a study of control samples from healthy donors and cancer patients. The table came from immunoSEQ multiplex PCR; TCRdb's copy has only in-frame clones and leaves some out. The sample contains 65,000 to 90,000 clones, more than 75% of which appear only once. Material for sequencing was blood. Receptors were obtained from a man aged 50-60 years in good health.

The rearrangement joins TRBV7-6 to TRBJ1-3; D is unclear. This CDR3 spans 16 amino acids. Germline-derived CDR1 and CDR2 are SGHVS and FNYEAQ. V was pared by 2 bases and J by 2 bases, with 13 bases between. The CDR3 DNA sequence: TGTGCCAGCAGCTTAAAAGTTGAGGGAACTGGAAACACCATATATTTT. It yields the protein CASSLKVEGTGNTIYF.

The chain carries TRBV6-2 or TRBV6-3 and TRBJ2-6; D is unclear. The V gene's germline CDR1 is MNHEY and CDR2 SVGEGT. CDR3 length equals 16 residues. The V end was cut by 4 bases, the J end by 0 bases, with 10 bases between. CDR3 sequence: CASSLSPLSGANVLTF. The CDR3 DNA reads TGTGCCAGCAGTTTATCACCTCTCTCTGGGGCCAACGTCCTGACTTTC.

This clone has a single count. The genes are TRBV4-2 and TRBJ1-2; TRBD1 aligns across 7 bases. V shed 1 base, J shed 1 base, and the junction held 6 bases outside the gene matches. Per germline, CDR1 LGHNA and CDR2 YNFKEQ. The CDR3 is 16 residues long. CDR3 region: CASSQGQGVFNYGYTF. Written as DNA, the CDR3 is TGTGCCAGCAGCCAAGGGCAGGGGGTCTTTAACTATGGCTACACCTTC.

The chain employs TRBV5-5 and TRBJ1-3; D is possibly TRBD1 (5 bases). Germline V gives CDR1 SGHKS, CDR2 YYEKEE (reference sequence). V lost 1 base, J lost 0 bases, and 11 bases lay in between. This CDR3 spans 16 amino acids. CDR3 DNA sequence: TGTGCCAGCAGCTTGCGGGACGTGAGCTCTGGAAACACCATATATTTT. It encodes CASSLRDVSSGNTIYF.

The gene calls are TRBV3-1 (or the pseudogene TRBV3-2) and TRBJ1-1; 10 bases map to TRBD1. The CDR3 length is 15 residues. Losses at the gene ends were 8 bases for V and 8 bases for J; bases not matched to a gene: 14. Germline values: CDR1 LGHDT, CDR2 YNNKEL (reference sequence). The CDR3 sequence: CASGLRGTGEVEAFF. Here the CDR3 DNA reads TGTGCCAGCGGGTTGAGGGGGACAGGGGAAGTAGAAGCTTTCTTT.

J is TRBJ2-3 and V is TRBV12-5, with 7 bases lining up with TRBD1. The germline V gene has CDR1 LGHNT and CDR2 FRNRAP. CDR3 length: 14 residues. The V gene end was trimmed by 6 bases and the J gene end by 2 bases; junction bases not matched to a gene: 5. CDR3 sequence: CASGWDSHTDTQYF. The CDR3 coding sequence is TGTGCTAGTGGGTGGGACAGCCACACAGATACGCAGTATTTT.

The chain links TRBV3-1 (or the pseudogene TRBV3-2) to TRBJ2-1, with 7 nucleotides matching TRBD1. The CDR3 loop spans 16 amino acids. The germline gives CDR1 LGHDT, CDR2 YNNKEL (reference sequence). Unmatched junction bases numbered 8, after V lost 3 bases and J lost 3 bases. For the CDR3, the DNA is TGTGCCAGCAGCCACGAGGGGACAGTTAACTACAATGAGCAGTTCTTC. Translation gives CASSHEGTVNYNEQFF.

The chain is built from TRBV11-1 and TRBJ1-3, with unresolved D. Trimming left V 8 bases short and J 2 bases short, with 13 bases between. The V gene's germline CDR1 is SGHAT and CDR2 FQDESV (reference sequence). The CDR3 extends over 14 amino acids. The chain's CDR3 is CASSPRAAGNTIYF. CDR3 DNA sequence: TGTGCCAGCTCGCCCCGGGCTGCTGGAAACACCATATATTTT.